This TCR beta chain was sequenced during a study of blood T cells in healthy people across ages. On the study more broadly: Per two T cells, about one barcoded beta molecule was captured through template switching.

For this clonotype: Its antigen remains unknown.

This CDR3 contains 17 residues. Trimming took 5 bases from V and 2 from J, leaving 22 bases between them. Germline CDR1 SGHTA, CDR2 FQGNSA. General study findings and limits: In the absence of known donor CMV status, changes in expanded clonotypes were possibly confounded.

Every donor contributed approximately 10 milliliters of peripheral blood by blood draw. Alongside a J-beta primer mix, a sample-barcoded 5' primer served in a second PCR lasting roughly 7 to 11 cycles. TCRdb processed the 5' RACE reads anew with MiXCR; each CDR3 protein has one entry. In the table there are about 1.6 million distinct CDR3 sequences, 34% of which are singletons. The chain links TRBV7-2 to TRBJ2-7, with D perhaps TRBD2 (7 bases). This TCR came from a woman under 40 in good health. The specimen sequenced was blood. CDR3 residues: CASSLRGWAGDTYEQYF. Here the CDR3 DNA reads TGTGCCAGCAGCCTAAGGGGGTGGGCGGGAGATACCTACGAGCAGTACTTC.